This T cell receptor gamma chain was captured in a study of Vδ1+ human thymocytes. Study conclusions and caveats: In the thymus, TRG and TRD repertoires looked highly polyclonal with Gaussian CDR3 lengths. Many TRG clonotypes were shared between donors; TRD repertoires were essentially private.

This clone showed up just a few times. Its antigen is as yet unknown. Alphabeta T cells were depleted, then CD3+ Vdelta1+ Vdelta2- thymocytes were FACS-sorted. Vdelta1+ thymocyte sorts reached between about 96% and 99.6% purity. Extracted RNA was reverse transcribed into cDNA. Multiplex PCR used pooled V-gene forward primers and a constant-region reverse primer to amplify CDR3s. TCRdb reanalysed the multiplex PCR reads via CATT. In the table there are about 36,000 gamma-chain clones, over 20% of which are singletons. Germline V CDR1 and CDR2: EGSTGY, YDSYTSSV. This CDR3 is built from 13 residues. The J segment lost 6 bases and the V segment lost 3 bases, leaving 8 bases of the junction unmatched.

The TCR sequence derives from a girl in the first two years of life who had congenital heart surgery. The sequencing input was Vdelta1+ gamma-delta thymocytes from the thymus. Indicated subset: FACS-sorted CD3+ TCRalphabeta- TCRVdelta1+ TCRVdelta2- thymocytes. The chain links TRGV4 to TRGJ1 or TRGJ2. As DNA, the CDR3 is TGTGCCACCTGGGATCGTAGTTCTTATAAGAAACTCTTT. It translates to CATWDRSSYKKLF.